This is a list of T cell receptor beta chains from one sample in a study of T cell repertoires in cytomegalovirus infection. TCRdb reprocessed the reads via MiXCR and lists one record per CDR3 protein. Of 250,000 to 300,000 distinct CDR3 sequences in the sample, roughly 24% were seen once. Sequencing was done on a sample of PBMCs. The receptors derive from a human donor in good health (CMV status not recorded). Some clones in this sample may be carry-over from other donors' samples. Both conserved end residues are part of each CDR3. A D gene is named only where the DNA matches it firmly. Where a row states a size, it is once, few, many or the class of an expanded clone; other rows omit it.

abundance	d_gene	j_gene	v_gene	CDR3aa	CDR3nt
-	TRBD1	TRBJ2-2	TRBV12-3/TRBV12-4	CASSYTGGITGELFF	TGTGCCAGCAGTTATACAGGGGGGATCACCGGGGAGCTGTTTTTT
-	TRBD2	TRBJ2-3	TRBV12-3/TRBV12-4	CASSLSDGRRGTDTQYF	TGTGCCAGCAGTTTATCGGACGGGAGGAGAGGGACAGATACGCAGTATTTT
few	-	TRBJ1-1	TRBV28	CASSFRNRKRAEAFF	TGTGCCAGCAGTTTTCGGAATCGCAAAAGGGCTGAAGCTTTCTTT
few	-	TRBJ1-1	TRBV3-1	CASSRRGFPEAFF	TGTGCCAGCAGTCGTAGGGGTTTTCCTGAAGCTTTCTTT
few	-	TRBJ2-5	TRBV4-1	CASSQDYQRETQYF	TGCGCCAGCAGCCAAGATTATCAGCGGGAGACCCAGTACTTC
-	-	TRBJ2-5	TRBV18	CASSPAGQRQETQYF	TGTGCCAGCTCACCAGCAGGACAGCGCCAAGAGACCCAGTACTTC
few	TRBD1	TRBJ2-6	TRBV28	CASSSGTGLSGANVLTF	TGTGCCAGCAGCTCCGGGACAGGACTCTCTGGGGCCAACGTCCTGACTTTC
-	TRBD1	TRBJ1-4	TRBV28	CARSLDRVIEKLFF	TGTGCCAGGAGTTTAGACAGGGTAATTGAAAAACTGTTTTTT
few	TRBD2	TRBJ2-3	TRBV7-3	CASSSRGGLDTQYF	TGTGCCAGCAGCTCCCGGGGGGGCTTAGATACGCAGTATTTT
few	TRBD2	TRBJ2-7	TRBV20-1	CSARGQGLAGTSSYEQYF	TGCAGTGCTAGGGGACAGGGACTAGCGGGGACCTCCTCCTACGAGCAGTACTTC
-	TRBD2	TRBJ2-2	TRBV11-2	CASSILAGGNTGELFF	TGTGCCAGCAGCATCCTAGCGGGGGGGAACACCGGGGAGCTGTTTTTT
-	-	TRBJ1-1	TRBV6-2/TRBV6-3	CASSYSRHGGEAFF	TGTGCCAGCAGTTACTCGAGGCACGGCGGTGAAGCTTTCTTT
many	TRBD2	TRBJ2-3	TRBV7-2	CASSLGLGADTQYF	TGTGCCAGCAGCTTGGGACTAGGGGCAGATACGCAGTATTTT
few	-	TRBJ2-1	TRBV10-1	CASSESLGLGATYNEQFF	TGCGCCAGCAGTGAGTCCCTTGGTCTGGGGGCGACCTACAATGAGCAGTTCTTC
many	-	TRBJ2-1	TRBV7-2	CASSPMPTGGSYNEQFF	TGTGCCAGCAGCCCGATGCCGACTGGGGGCTCCTACAATGAGCAGTTCTTC
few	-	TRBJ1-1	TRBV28	CASSLMAGAFF	TGTGCCAGCAGTTTAATGGCAGGGGCTTTCTTT
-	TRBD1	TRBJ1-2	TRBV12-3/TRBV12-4	CASSSRTGVYGYTF	TGTGCCAGCAGTTCTCGGACAGGGGTTTATGGCTACACCTTC
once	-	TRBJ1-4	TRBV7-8	CASSSRAGEKLFF	TGTGCCAGCAGCTCCCGGGCGGGTGAAAAACTGTTTTTT
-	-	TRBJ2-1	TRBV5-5	CASTPRGLYNEQFF	TGTGCCAGCACCCCCCGGGGTCTCTACAATGAGCAGTTCTTC
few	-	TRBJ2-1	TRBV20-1	CSPSTSYNEQFF	TGCAGTCCTTCGACTTCATACAATGAGCAGTTCTTC
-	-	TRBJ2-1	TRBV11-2	CASSVVGRNEQFF	TGTGCCAGCAGCGTAGTAGGGCGCAATGAGCAGTTCTTC
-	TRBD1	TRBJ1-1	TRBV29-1	CSVGTVTEAFF	TGCAGCGTAGGGACAGTTACTGAAGCTTTCTTT
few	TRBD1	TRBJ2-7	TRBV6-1	CASSRPGTGGVIDEQYF	TGTGCCAGCAGTCGACCCGGGACAGGGGGCGTCATTGACGAGCAGTACTTC
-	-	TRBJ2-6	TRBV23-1	CASRPRDKRVFANVLTF	TGCGCCAGCAGACCCCGGGACAAACGGGTTTTCGCCAACGTCCTGACTTTC
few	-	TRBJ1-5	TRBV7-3	CASTQESGLPQHF	TGTGCCAGCACCCAAGAATCGGGCTTGCCCCAGCATTTT
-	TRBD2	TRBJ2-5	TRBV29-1	CSVAAGVQTQYF	TGCAGCGTTGCGGCGGGAGTTCAGACCCAGTACTTC
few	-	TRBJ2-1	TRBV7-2	CASSLNGHPYNEQFF	TGTGCCAGCAGCTTAAATGGACACCCTTACAATGAGCAGTTCTTC
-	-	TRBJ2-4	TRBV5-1	CASSPGMWNIQYF	TGCGCCAGCAGCCCGGGAATGTGGAACATTCAGTACTTC
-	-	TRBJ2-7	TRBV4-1	CASSHRASDLHRQYF	TGCGCCAGCAGCCATCGCGCTAGCGATCTCCATAGGCAGTACTTC
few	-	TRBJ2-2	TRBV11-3	CASSFGSQANTGELFF	TGTGCCAGCAGCTTTGGCAGCCAGGCGAACACCGGGGAGCTGTTTTTT
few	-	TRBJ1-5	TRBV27	CASSADRHNQPQHF	TGTGCCAGCAGCGCTGACAGGCACAATCAGCCCCAGCATTTT
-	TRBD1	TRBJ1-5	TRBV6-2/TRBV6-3	CASTNDRGNNQPQHF	TGTGCCAGCACCAATGACAGGGGGAACAATCAGCCCCAGCATTTT
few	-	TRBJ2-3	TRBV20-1	CSAQSTSTDTQYF	TGCAGTGCTCAATCCACTAGCACAGATACGCAGTATTTT
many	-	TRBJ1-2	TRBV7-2	CASSLWGSNYGYTF	TGTGCCAGCAGCTTATGGGGGAGCAACTATGGCTACACCTTC
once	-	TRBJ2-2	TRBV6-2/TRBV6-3	CASSYDVYTGELFF	TGTGCCAGCAGTTACGACGTGTACACCGGGGAGCTGTTTTTT
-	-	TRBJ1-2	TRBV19	CAIHPDGYTF	TGTGCCATCCATCCGGATGGCTACACCTTC
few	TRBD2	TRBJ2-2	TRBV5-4	CASSQGLINTGELFF	TGTGCCAGCAGCCAGGGACTAATCAACACCGGGGAGCTGTTTTTT
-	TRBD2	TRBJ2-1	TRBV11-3	CASSPGTRNYNEQFF	TGTGCCAGCAGCCCCGGGACTAGGAACTACAATGAGCAGTTCTTC
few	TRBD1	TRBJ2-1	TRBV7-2	CASSFTGDPYNEQFF	TGTGCCAGCAGCTTTACAGGGGACCCTTACAATGAGCAGTTCTTC
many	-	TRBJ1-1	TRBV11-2	CASSSGPAWDTEAFF	TGTGCCAGCAGCTCCGGACCGGCTTGGGACACTGAAGCTTTCTTT
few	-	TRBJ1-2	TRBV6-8	CASKIGQGYGYTF	TGTGCCAGCAAAATTGGGCAGGGGTATGGCTACACCTTC
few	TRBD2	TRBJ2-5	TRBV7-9	CASSLLGGGRLQETQYF	TGTGCCAGCAGCCTACTCGGCGGGGGGCGCCTCCAAGAGACCCAGTACTTC
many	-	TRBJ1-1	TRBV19	CASSIRERGTEAFF	TGTGCCAGTAGTATCAGGGAAAGAGGCACTGAAGCTTTCTTT
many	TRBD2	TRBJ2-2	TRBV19	CASSSGGVFTGELFF	TGTGCCAGTAGTAGCGGGGGAGTCTTCACCGGGGAGCTGTTTTTT
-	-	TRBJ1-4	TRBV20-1	CSAREGSATNEKLFF	TGCAGTGCTAGAGAGGGATCTGCAACTAATGAAAAACTGTTTTTT
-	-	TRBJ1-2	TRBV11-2	CASSLQGSGLDGYTF	TGTGCCAGCAGCTTGCAGGGGTCGGGTCTCGATGGCTACACCTTC
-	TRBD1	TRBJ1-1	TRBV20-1	CSATQGTLGTEAFF	TGCAGTGCAACACAGGGGACCCTGGGCACTGAAGCTTTCTTT
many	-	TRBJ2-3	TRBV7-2	CASLLTGDTQYF	TGTGCCAGCTTACTCACAGGGGATACGCAGTATTTT
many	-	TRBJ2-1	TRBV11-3	CASSLTTAGSGNEQFF	TGTGCCAGCAGCCTGACGACCGCGGGTAGTGGGAATGAGCAGTTCTTC
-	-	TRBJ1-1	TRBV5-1	CASSLEAGPEAFF	TGCGCCAGCAGCTTGGAAGCAGGGCCTGAAGCTTTCTTT
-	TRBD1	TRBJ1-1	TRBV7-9	CASSLSWDRNTEAFF	TGTGCCAGCAGCTTAAGTTGGGACAGGAACACTGAAGCTTTCTTT
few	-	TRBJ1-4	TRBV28	CASSLVQGAVEKLFF	TGTGCCAGCAGTTTAGTCCAAGGGGCGGTTGAAAAACTGTTTTTT
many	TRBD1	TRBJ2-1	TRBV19	CASRDRGQVLTRNNEQFF	TGTGCCAGTAGAGACAGGGGGCAGGTGCTCACCCGCAACAATGAGCAGTTCTTC
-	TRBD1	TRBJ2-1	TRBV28	CASRWTGWNEQFF	TGTGCCAGCAGATGGACAGGGTGGAATGAGCAGTTCTTC
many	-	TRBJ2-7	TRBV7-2	CASSFLGPSYEQYF	TGTGCCAGCAGCTTCTTGGGGCCCTCCTACGAGCAGTACTTC
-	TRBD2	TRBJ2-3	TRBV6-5	CATRREREMYQDTQYF	TGTGCCACCCGTCGGGAGCGGGAGATGTATCAAGATACGCAGTATTTT
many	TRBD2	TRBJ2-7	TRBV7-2	CASSPWTSGRASEQYF	TGTGCCAGCAGCCCCTGGACTAGCGGGAGGGCCTCCGAGCAGTACTTC
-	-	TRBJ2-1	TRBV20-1	CSANSLGSVNNEQFF	TGCAGTGCTAATTCCTTGGGTAGCGTCAACAATGAGCAGTTCTTC
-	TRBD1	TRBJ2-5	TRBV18	CASSANRGKETQYF	TGTGCCAGCTCAGCCAACAGGGGGAAAGAGACCCAGTACTTC